Below, one TCR beta chain is given with its context. This entry belongs to a study of blood T cell repertoires in COVID-19. Study overall: PBMCs, B-cell-depleted T cells, or T cells were the source of the cDNA or gDNA that made up the material.

CDR1 and CDR2 (germline): MDHEN, SYDVKM. Trimming pared 10 bases from V and 10 bases from J, leaving 25 bases between. CDR3 length: 14 residues. Per the original methods: The assay estimated nucleated cells by amplifying reference gene primers. Clones were sequenced by immunoSEQ multiplex PCR, and TCRdb holds only the in-frame ones, with some missing. V, J and clone size were drawn from that table, and D and trimming were deduced from the DNA. The data contain about 75,000 clones, roughly 91% of them singletons. The V gene is TRBV28, the J gene TRBJ1-2, with D perhaps TRBD1 (6 bases). The sequenced sample consisted of peripheral blood. This clonotype was sampled from a human donor in a cohort sampled during active COVID-19. CDR3 coding DNA: TGTGCCATAGTCAATTCCGGGACAAGGCTTTACTACACCTTC. Translating gives CAIVNSGTRLYYTF.